These 8 T cell receptor beta chains came from one sample sequenced in a study of metastatic and nonmetastatic thyroid tumors. TCRdb reassembled clones from the PCR reads with MiXCR. The table includes 25,000 or so clones, 16% detected once. Each patient came to thyroid surgery without any prior treatment (of any kind). The specimen was blood. These receptor sequences come from a female donor with papillary thyroid cancer or a benign thyroid nodule (not recorded which). Some clones in this sample may be carry-over from other donors' samples.

In its sample, this clone was seen many times. The chain employs TRBV4-2 and TRBJ2-7; D is ambiguous. V was shortened by 0 bases and J by 3 bases, with 15 bases between the two germline ends. Germline assignment: CDR1 LGHNA and CDR2 YNFKEQ. The CDR3 has 16 amino acids. CDR3 DNA: TGTGCCAGCAGCCAAGAAATGTCTAGTCTGGGCTACGAGCAGTACTTC. Residues: CASSQEMSSLGYEQYF.

The chain is built from TRBV20-1 and TRBJ1-6; TRBD1 matches at 9 bases. After removal of 5 bases from V and 0 bases from J, the junction contained 8 bases not matched to a gene. The CDR3 extends over 17 amino acids. CDR1 is DFQATT and CDR2 is SNEGSKA in the germline V gene (reference sequence). The CDR3 sequence is CSADHRGQSSYNSPLHF. DNA for the CDR3: TGCAGTGCTGACCACAGGGGGCAGAGCTCCTATAATTCACCCCTCCACTTT.

The chain has TRBV5-1 and TRBJ2-6; D remains ambiguous. The length of the CDR3 is 15 residues. Trimming left V 4 bases short and J 4 bases short, with 12 bases between. Per germline, CDR1 SGHRS and CDR2 YFSETQ. The CDR3 bases are TGCGCCAGCAGCCAACCCATTGGCGGGGCCAACGTCCTGACTTTC. It specifies CASSQPIGGANVLTF.

This clone was found a few times. CDR3 residues: CASTRGDSSYEQYF. The CDR3 bases are TGTGCCAGCACCCGAGGAGATAGTTCCTACGAGCAGTACTTC. The genes are TRBV2 and TRBJ2-7, with D hard to call. This CDR3 has 14 amino acids. Germline loops: CDR1 SNHLY, CDR2 FYNNEI. The V and J ends lost 7 bases and 1 base respectively, with 14 bases between them. The full variable domain, rest sourced from reference TRBV2 and TRBJ2-7, is EPEVTQTPSHQVTQMGQEVILRCVPISNHLYFYWYRQILGQKVEFLVSFYNNEISEKSEIFDDQFSVERPDGSNFTLKIRSTKLEDSAMYFCASTRGDSSYEQYFGPGTRLTVT.

In this sample, this clone turned up a few times. Just one base apart from a much larger clone, this may be a read error. The sample holds other DNA sequences that translate to the same CDR3. The chain has TRBV9 and TRBJ2-1; possible D gene TRBD1, 5 bases. Germline CDR1 and CDR2: SGDLS and YYNGEE. Trimming removed 2 bases from V and 8 bases from J, with 17 bases in between. The CDR3 has 15 residues. The CDR3 bases are TGTGCCAGCAGCGTGGGGCAAGAATCCATCTATGAGCAGTTCTTC. It is translated as CASSVGQESIYEQFF. The full variable domain, in which reference TRBV9 and TRBJ2-1 provide the parts outside the CDR3, is DSGVTQTPKHLITATGQRVTLRCSPRSGDLSVYWYQQSLDQGLQFLIQYYNGEERAKGNILERFSAQQFPDLHSELNLSSLELGDSALYFCASSVGQESIYEQFFGPGTRLTVL.

This clone was detected ten times or more. The rearrangement uses TRBV12-3 or TRBV12-4 and TRBJ2-5; D might be TRBD1 or TRBD2, each matching 5 bases. The CDR3 covers 15 residues. The V end was cut by 0 bases, the J end by 5 bases, with 13 bases between. The CDR3 region is CASSLAQGSGETQYF. In DNA form, the CDR3 reads TGTGCCAGCAGTTTAGCCCAGGGATCGGGGGAGACCCAGTACTTC.

This clone showed up many times. V is TRBV7-8 and J is TRBJ2-1; D ambiguous. CDR3 length equals 16 residues. The germline V gene encodes CDR1 SGHVS and CDR2 FQNEAQ. The V end lost 5 bases, the J end lost 5 bases, and 19 bases lay between the germline ends. CDR3 nucleotides: TGTGCCAGCAGCCTCCAGTCTCAAGTGGGGAACAATGAGCAGTTCTTC. Its protein is CASSLQSQVGNNEQFF. The whole variable domain, filled in from reference TRBV7-8 and TRBJ2-1, reads GAGVSQSPRYKVAKRGQDVALRCDPISGHVSLFWYQQALGQGPEFLTYFQNEAQLDKSGLPSDRFFAERPEGSVSTLKIQRTQQEDSAVYLCASSLQSQVGNNEQFFGPGTRLTVL.

This clone was counted at least ten times. This sequence may be a read error, since a much larger clone differs from it by one base. Likely a read error: the CDR3 ends without its conserved phenylalanine or tryptophan. V is TRBV20-1 and J is TRBJ1-5, with 8 bases identical to TRBD1. This CDR3 has 15 residues. Germline assignment: CDR1 DFQATT and CDR2 SNEGSKA (reference sequence). V lost 4 bases to trimming and J lost 2 bases; unmatched junction nucleotides: 7. The CDR3: CSATGGGGGNQPQHL. The CDR3 bases are TGCAGTGCTACAGGGGGCGGGGGAGGCAATCAGCCCCAGCATCTT.